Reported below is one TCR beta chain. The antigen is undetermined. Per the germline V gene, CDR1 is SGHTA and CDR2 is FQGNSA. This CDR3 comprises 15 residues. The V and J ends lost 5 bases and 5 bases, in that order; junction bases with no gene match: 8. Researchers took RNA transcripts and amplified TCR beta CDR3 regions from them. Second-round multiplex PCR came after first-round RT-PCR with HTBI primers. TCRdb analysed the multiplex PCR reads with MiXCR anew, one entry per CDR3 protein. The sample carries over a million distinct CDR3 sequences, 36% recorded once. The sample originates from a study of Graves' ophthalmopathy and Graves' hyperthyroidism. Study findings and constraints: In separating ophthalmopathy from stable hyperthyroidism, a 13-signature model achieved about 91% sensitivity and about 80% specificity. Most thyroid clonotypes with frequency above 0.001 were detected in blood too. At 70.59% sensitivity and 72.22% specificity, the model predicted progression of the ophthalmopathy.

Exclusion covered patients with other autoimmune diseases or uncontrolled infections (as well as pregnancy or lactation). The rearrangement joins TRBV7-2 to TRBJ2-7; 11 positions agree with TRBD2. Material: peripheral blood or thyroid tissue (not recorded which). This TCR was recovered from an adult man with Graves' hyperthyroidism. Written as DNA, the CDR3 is TGTGCCAGCAGCCGCTTGACTAGCGGGACCAACGAGCAGTACTTC. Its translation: CASSRLTSGTNEQYF.